The 22 T cell receptor beta chains below come from one sample, sequenced in a study of blood T cell repertoires in COVID-19. Some clones are missing from TCRdb's copy, which holds only in-frame ones; the method was immunoSEQ multiplex PCR. The sample contains a few hundred thousand clones, 87% of which appear only once. The sequenced sample consisted of peripheral blood. These receptors all stem from a man aged 60-69 years who had recovered from COVID-19.

CDR3 sequence reads: CASVGGAYEQYF. In nucleotides, the CDR3 is TGTGCCTCTGTCGGAGGAGCCTACGAGCAGTACTTC. This chain joins TRBV30 and TRBJ2-7, with TRBD2 as a possible D gene (5 bases). CDR1 and CDR2 (germline): GTSNPN, SVGIG (reference sequence). Trimming removed 7 bases at V and 2 bases at J, with 12 bases between. The CDR3 has 12 residues.

This sequence joins TRBV7-2 and TRBJ2-1; D ambiguous. The CDR3 runs to 11 residues. V lost 6 bases and J lost 16, with 16 bases in between. The germline gives CDR1 SGHTA, CDR2 FQGNSA. The CDR3 region is CASRTGELLFF. CDR3 nucleotide sequence: TGTGCCAGCAGAACCGGAGAACTTTTATTCTTC.

The CDR3 nucleotides are TGTGCCAGCAGCCAAGGTATAGGAGAATTCTCTGGAAACACCATATATTTT. This translates into CASSQGIGEFSGNTIYF. V is TRBV3-1 (or the pseudogene TRBV3-2) and J is TRBJ1-3; D remains ambiguous. Germline CDR1 is LGHDT and CDR2 is YNNKEL (reference sequence). V shed 1 base and J shed 0 bases, with 13 bases lying between them. This CDR3 is 17 amino acids long.

V is TRBV19 and J is TRBJ1-6; D gene uncertain. Per the germline V gene, CDR1 is LNHDA and CDR2 is SQIVND (reference sequence). Deletions cut 7 bases from V and 5 bases from J, with 9 bases between. The CDR3 runs 13 residues. CDR3 in DNA: TGTGCCAGTAAAGAGACAAATAATTCACCCCTCCACTTT. Translation gives CASKETNNSPLHF.

This chain joins TRBV6-4 and TRBJ2-1; 8 nucleotides align to TRBD2. The V gene's germline CDR1 is MRHNA and CDR2 SNTAGT. CDR3 length equals 17 residues. The V gene end was trimmed by 0 bases and the J gene end by 7 bases; junction bases not matched to a gene: 11. The CDR3 spells CASSDSPRIGRGNEQFF. In DNA, the CDR3 is TGTGCCAGCAGTGACTCGCCCCGGATCGGGAGGGGTAATGAGCAGTTCTTC.

This sequence joins TRBV18 and TRBJ1-2, with D perhaps TRBD1 (5 bases). The CDR3 spans 14 residues. Trimming stripped 3 bases from V and 8 bases from J, with 16 bases between. In germline, CDR1 is KGHSH, CDR2 LQKENI. Here the CDR3 reads CASSPVGPDQGYTF. The CDR3, as DNA: TGTGCCAGCTCACCCGTGGGGCCGGACCAAGGCTACACCTTC.

The rearrangement joins TRBV6-6 to TRBJ1-2; a possible D gene is TRBD1 (5 bases). Trimming removed 6 bases at V and 3 bases at J, with 20 bases between. Germline V gene sequence: CDR1 MNHNY, CDR2 SVGAGI (reference sequence). This CDR3 comprises 16 residues. The CDR3 is CASSPETKRQHYGYTF. The CDR3 coding sequence is TGTGCCAGCAGCCCAGAGACGAAAAGACAGCACTATGGCTACACCTTC.

This clone was counted ten times or more. V is TRBV7-6 and J is TRBJ1-6, with 10 bases matching TRBD1. Looked up from germline, CDR1 is SGHVS and CDR2 is FNYEAQ. The CDR3 is 15 residues long. J was trimmed by 8 bases and V by 4 bases; bases with no gene match: 5. CDR3 loop: CASSSAGTGDSPLHF. The DNA for the CDR3 is TGTGCCAGCAGCTCAGCCGGGACAGGGGATTCACCCCTCCACTTT.

This sequence joins TRBV6-2 or TRBV6-3 and TRBJ2-1; TRBD1 aligns across 9 bases. The germline V gene encodes CDR1 MNHEY and CDR2 SVGEGT. The CDR3 length is 16 residues. With V trimmed by 5 bases and J by 10 bases, 15 bases remained unmatched. CDR3 in DNA: TGTGCCAGCAGTCAACCCCCGGGACAGGGACCTAAGGAGCAGTTCTTC. This gives the protein CASSQPPGQGPKEQFF.

The chain combines TRBV5-1 with TRBJ2-2; 8 bases line up with TRBD2. Germline V gene sequence: CDR1 SGHRS, CDR2 YFSETQ. Losses at the gene ends were 0 bases for V and 6 bases for J; bases not matched to a gene: 7. The CDR3 is 16 residues long. The CDR3 here is CASSLGSGSHAGELFF. For the CDR3, the DNA is TGCGCCAGCAGCTTGGGCAGCGGGAGCCATGCCGGGGAGCTGTTTTTT.

This clone was detected once. This chain joins TRBV29-1 and TRBJ2-7, with 9 bases aligning to TRBD1. V trimming: 5 bases; J trimming: 3 bases; junction bases outside the gene matches: 5. CDR3 size: 13 residues. The V gene's germline CDR1 is SQVTM and CDR2 ANQGSEA. The CDR3 spells CSVRGQGHYEQYF. The CDR3 DNA sequence: TGCAGCGTTCGCGGACAGGGGCACTACGAGCAGTACTTC.

V and J are TRBV27 and TRBJ1-2; 7 bases agree with TRBD1. The CDR3 sequence is 12 residues long. Germline V gives CDR1 MNHEY, CDR2 SMNVEV (reference sequence). V lost 6 bases to trimming and J lost 8 bases; unmatched junction nucleotides: 6. CDR3 bases: TGTGCCAGCAGCCACAGGGGCGGCGGCTACACCTTC. This sequence encodes CASSHRGGGYTF.

The chain recombines TRBV7-6 with TRBJ2-3; 8 bases line up with TRBD2. There are 14 residues in the CDR3. The junction had 6 bases not matched to a gene; V was cut back by 6 bases and J by 4 bases. The germline CDR1 and CDR2 sequences are SGHVS and FNYEAQ. CDR3 loop: CASSRSGRSDTQYF. In DNA, the CDR3 is TGTGCCAGCAGTCGAAGCGGGAGATCAGATACGCAGTATTTT.

This clone was seen a handful of times. The chain couples TRBV7-9 to TRBJ2-1, with TRBD1 matching over 9 bases. V trimming: 10 bases; J trimming: 3 bases; junction bases outside the gene matches: 4. Looked up from germline, CDR1 is SEHNR and CDR2 is FQNEAQ (reference sequence). CDR3 length: 13 amino acids. CDR3 protein: CAINRGHYNEQFF. CDR3 DNA sequence: TGTGCCATAAACAGGGGGCACTACAATGAGCAGTTCTTC.

CDR3 in amino acids: CASSYMGPGETQYF. CDR3 DNA: TGTGCCAGCAGTTACATGGGGCCGGGAGAGACCCAGTACTTC. V usage is TRBV6-6 and J usage is TRBJ2-5, with D possibly matching TRBD1 (5 bases). V lost 2 bases and J lost 4, with 11 bases in between. Per the germline V gene, CDR1 is MNHNY and CDR2 is SVGAGI (reference sequence). The CDR3 runs to 14 residues.

V usage is TRBV9 and J usage is TRBJ2-1, with D perhaps TRBD2 (6 bases). CDR1 and CDR2 (germline): SGDLS, YYNGEE. Trimming cost V 0 bases and J 4 bases, with 23 bases left between them. This CDR3 comprises 19 residues. CDR3 in amino acids: CASSVEASALESRYNEQFF. The CDR3 DNA is TGTGCCAGCAGCGTAGAAGCTAGCGCCTTGGAGAGCAGATACAATGAGCAGTTCTTC.

Only one count was recorded for this clone. The V and J genes are TRBV5-1 and TRBJ2-1, with 7 bases that match TRBD2. The CDR3 extends over 15 amino acids. The ends lost 4 bases at V and 5 bases at J; junction bases unmatched: 9. CDR1 is SGHRS, CDR2 YFSETQ, per germline. CDR3 protein: CASSTTGTTHNEQFF. CDR3 nucleotides: TGCGCCAGCAGCACCACCGGGACTACACACAATGAGCAGTTCTTC.

The chain employs TRBV24-1 and TRBJ2-3, with no clear D. Trimming shortened V by 0 bases and J by 4 bases, and 13 bases separated the two germline ends. Germline CDR1 and CDR2: KGHDR and SFDVKD. This CDR3 has 16 residues. CDR3 protein: CATSDLLAIESDTQYF. CDR3 DNA sequence: TGTGCCACCAGTGATTTGTTAGCAATCGAATCAGATACGCAGTATTTT.

The gene calls are TRBV5-6 and TRBJ2-1, with 8 bases fitting TRBD1. The V and J ends lost 5 bases and 1 base, in that order; junction bases with no gene match: 8. Germline lookup yields CDR1 SGHDT and CDR2 YYEEEE. This CDR3 has 16 residues. The CDR3 sequence: CASSRGQGGSYNEQFF. CDR3 DNA sequence: TGTGCCAGCAGTCGCGGACAGGGAGGTTCCTACAATGAGCAGTTCTTC.

This clone was seen repeatedly, ten times or more. The J gene is TRBJ2-6, the V gene TRBV9; D perhaps matches TRBD1 (5 bases). The CDR3 sequence is 17 residues long. Germline loops: CDR1 SGDLS, CDR2 YYNGEE. Deletions cut 0 bases from V and 2 bases from J, with 12 bases between. The CDR3 region has the DNA TGTGCCAGCAGCGTAGGTGCAGGGCTGGCTGGGGCCAACGTCCTGACTTTC. It translates to CASSVGAGLAGANVLTF.

This clone was seen a handful of times. The chain is built from TRBV9 and TRBJ1-6, with 7 nucleotides matching TRBD1. From germline, CDR1 is SGDLS and CDR2 YYNGEE. After removal of 0 bases from V and 10 bases from J, the junction contained 7 bases not matched to a gene. The CDR3 spans 15 residues. The CDR3 loop is CASSVDAGGRSPLHF. Written as DNA, the CDR3 is TGTGCCAGCAGCGTAGATGCAGGGGGTAGGTCACCCCTCCACTTT.

This chain joins TRBV7-3 and TRBJ2-5; 11 bases line up with TRBD2. CDR1 is SGHTA, CDR2 FQGTGA, per germline. This CDR3 has 14 amino acids. J was trimmed by 6 bases and V by 2 bases; bases with no gene match: 2. This CDR3 is CASSLLAGGKTQYF. DNA for the CDR3: TGTGCCAGCAGCTTACTAGCGGGGGGAAAGACCCAGTACTTC.